This passage covers 10 T cell receptor beta chains from one sample sequenced in a study of blood T cell repertoires in COVID-19. Here immunoSEQ multiplex PCR was the method, and the copy in TCRdb shows in-frame clones only, minus some. The repertoire holds about 340,000 clones, with roughly 90% as singletons. The source material was peripheral blood. These receptors originate from a woman aged 60-70 years with COVID-19, enrolled during active disease.

This clone was seen only once. The CDR3 DNA follows: TGTGCCAGCCATACAGGGGTGGTTGAAAAACTGTTTTTT. It yields the protein CASHTGVVEKLFF. The chain uses TRBV19 and TRBJ1-4; 7 bases are shared with TRBD1. V was pared by 9 bases and J by 7 bases, with 8 bases of the junction left unmatched. This CDR3 spans 13 amino acids. Germline-derived CDR1 and CDR2 are LNHDA and SQIVND (reference sequence).

The V gene is TRBV10-1, the J gene TRBJ1-2; no definite D call. Trimming shortened V by 10 bases and J by 6 bases, and 21 bases separated the two germline ends. Per the germline V gene, CDR1 is WNHNN and CDR2 is SYGVQD (reference sequence). The CDR3 sequence is 14 residues long. CDR3 in amino acids: CAILSIMRRDGYTF. The CDR3 DNA reads TGCGCCATCCTCAGCATAATGCGGCGGGATGGCTACACCTTC.

The gene calls are TRBV7-3 and TRBJ2-5, with TRBD2 matching 7 bases. After removal of 3 bases from V and 1 base from J, the junction contained 2 bases not matched to a gene. Germline V gives CDR1 SGHTA, CDR2 FQGTGA. This CDR3 comprises 14 residues. CDR3 residues: CASSFSGPQETQYF. CDR3 DNA: TGTGCCAGCAGCTTTAGCGGGCCCCAAGAGACCCAGTACTTC.

CDR3 DNA sequence: TGTGCCAGCAGCTTAGAGACAGGGGGCTCATATGGCTACACCTTC. Residues: CASSLETGGSYGYTF. This rearrangement joins TRBV7-9 to TRBJ1-2; 10 positions match TRBD1. This CDR3 region has 15 residues. Germline V lookup: CDR1 SEHNR, CDR2 FQNEAQ (reference sequence). Trimming cost V 1 base and J 5 bases; bases outside gene matches: 4.

This sequence joins TRBV11-1 and TRBJ1-6; the D gene is possibly TRBD1 (5 bases). With 8 bases removed from V and 6 bases from J, the gap between germline ends came to 8 bases. The germline V gene encodes CDR1 SGHAT and CDR2 FQDESV (reference sequence). The CDR3 is 12 residues long. This CDR3 reads CASGTLNSPLHF. The CDR3 DNA sequence: TGTGCCAGCGGGACTCTTAATTCACCCCTCCACTTT.

The chain is built from TRBV5-1 and TRBJ1-1; 8 bases are shared with TRBD1. J gave up 3 bases and V 4 bases, and 2 bases lay outside the gene matches. The CDR3 totals 13 residues. Germline CDR1 reads SGHRS; CDR2 reads YFSETQ. The CDR3 region is CASSETGDTEAFF. CDR3 sequence (DNA): TGCGCCAGCAGCGAGACAGGGGACACTGAAGCTTTCTTT.

This clone has a handful of counts. This chain connects TRBV10-3 to TRBJ2-1; TRBD2 might be the D (7 bases). CDR3 length: 13 amino acids. Germline assignment: CDR1 ENHRY and CDR2 SYGVKD. Trimming pared 9 bases from V and 7 bases from J, leaving 16 bases between. The DNA of the CDR3 is TGTGCCATGGCGGAGGGGGGGCGGAATGAGCAGTTCTTC. Protein product: CAMAEGGRNEQFF.

This clone appeared a single time. The V and J genes are TRBV9 and TRBJ1-2, with 7 bases aligning to TRBD1. Germline V gene data show CDR1 as SGDLS and CDR2 as YYNGEE. The CDR3 extends over 16 amino acids. J was trimmed by 4 bases and V by 0 bases; bases with no gene match: 9. This CDR3 is CASSVDRQGLSYGYTF. CDR3 nucleotide sequence: TGTGCCAGCAGCGTAGACCGACAGGGATTGAGCTATGGCTACACCTTC.

The V call is TRBV7-2, the J call TRBJ2-3, with D tentatively TRBD2 (6 bases). The CDR3 consists of 20 residues. V gave up 0 bases and J gave up 6 bases, with 28 bases separating them. Germline lookup yields CDR1 SGHTA and CDR2 FQGNSA. This chain's CDR3 is CASSLALETHGAGSGDTQYF. The CDR3 coding sequence is TGTGCCAGCAGCTTAGCTCTAGAGACCCATGGGGCGGGGTCCGGGGATACGCAGTATTTT.

This chain links TRBV9 with TRBJ2-3; D possibly corresponds to TRBD2 (6 bases). Between the trimmed V and J ends, which lost 0 bases and 3 bases, there was a span of 14 bases. Germline CDR1 SGDLS, CDR2 YYNGEE. The CDR3 loop spans 16 amino acids. The CDR3 loop is CASSVAITGDTDTQYF. CDR3 bases: TGTGCCAGCAGCGTAGCTATAACGGGGGATACAGATACGCAGTATTTT. The full variable domain, with the rest looked up from reference TRBV9 and TRBJ2-3, is DSGVTQTPKHLITATGQRVTLRCSPRSGDLSVYWYQQSLDQGLQFLIQYYNGEERAKGNILERFSAQQFPDLHSELNLSSLELGDSALYFCASSVAITGDTDTQYFGPGTRLTVL.